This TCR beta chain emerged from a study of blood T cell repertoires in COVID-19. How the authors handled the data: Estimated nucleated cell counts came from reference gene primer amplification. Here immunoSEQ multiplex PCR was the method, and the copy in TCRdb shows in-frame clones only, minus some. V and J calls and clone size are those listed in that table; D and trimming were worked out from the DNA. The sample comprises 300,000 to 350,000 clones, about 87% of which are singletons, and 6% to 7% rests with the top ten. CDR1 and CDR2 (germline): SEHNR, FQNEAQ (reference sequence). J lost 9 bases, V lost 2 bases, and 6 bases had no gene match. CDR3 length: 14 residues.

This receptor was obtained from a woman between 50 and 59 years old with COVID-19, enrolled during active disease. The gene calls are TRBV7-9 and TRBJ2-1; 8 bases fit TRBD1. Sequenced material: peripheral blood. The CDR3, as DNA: TGTGCCAGCAGCTTACCGGACAGGGAAGGTGAGCAGTTCTTC. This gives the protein CASSLPDREGEQFF.